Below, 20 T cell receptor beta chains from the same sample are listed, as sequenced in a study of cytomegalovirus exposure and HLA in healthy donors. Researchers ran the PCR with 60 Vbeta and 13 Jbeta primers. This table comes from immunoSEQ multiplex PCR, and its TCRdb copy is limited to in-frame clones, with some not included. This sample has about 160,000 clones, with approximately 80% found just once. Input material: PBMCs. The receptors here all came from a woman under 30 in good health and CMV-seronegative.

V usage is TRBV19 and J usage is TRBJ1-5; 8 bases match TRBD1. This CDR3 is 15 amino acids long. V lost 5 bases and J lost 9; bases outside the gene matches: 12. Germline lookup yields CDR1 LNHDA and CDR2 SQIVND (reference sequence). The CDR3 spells CASSAQQGANTPQHF. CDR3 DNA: TGTGCCAGTAGTGCGCAGCAGGGGGCAAACACGCCCCAGCATTTT.

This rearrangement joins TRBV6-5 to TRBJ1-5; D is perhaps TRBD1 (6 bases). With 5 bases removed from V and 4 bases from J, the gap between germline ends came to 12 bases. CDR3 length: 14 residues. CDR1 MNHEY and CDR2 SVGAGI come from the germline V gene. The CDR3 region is CASSPGQSNQPQHF. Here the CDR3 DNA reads TGTGCCAGCAGTCCTGGACAGAGTAATCAGCCCCAGCATTTT.

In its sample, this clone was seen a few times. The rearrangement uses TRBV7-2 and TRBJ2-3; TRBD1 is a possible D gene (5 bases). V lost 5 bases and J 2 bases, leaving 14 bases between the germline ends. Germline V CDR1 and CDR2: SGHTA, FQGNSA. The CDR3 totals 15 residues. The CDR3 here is CASSRDSTATDTQYF. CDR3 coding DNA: TGTGCCAGCAGCCGAGATTCGACAGCCACAGATACGCAGTATTTT. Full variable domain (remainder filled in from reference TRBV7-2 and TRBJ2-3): GAGVSQSPSNKVTEKGKDVELRCDPISGHTALYWYRQSLGQGLEFLIYFQGNSAPDKSGLPSDRFSAERTGGSVSTLTIQRTQQEDSAVYLCASSRDSTATDTQYFGPGTRLTVL.

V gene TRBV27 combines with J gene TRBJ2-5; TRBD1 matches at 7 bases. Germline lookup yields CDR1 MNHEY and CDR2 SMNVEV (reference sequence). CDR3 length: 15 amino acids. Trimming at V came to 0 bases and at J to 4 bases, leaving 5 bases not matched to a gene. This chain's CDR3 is CASSLSLGGRETQYF. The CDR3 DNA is TGTGCCAGCAGTTTATCGTTAGGGGGCAGAGAGACCCAGTACTTC.

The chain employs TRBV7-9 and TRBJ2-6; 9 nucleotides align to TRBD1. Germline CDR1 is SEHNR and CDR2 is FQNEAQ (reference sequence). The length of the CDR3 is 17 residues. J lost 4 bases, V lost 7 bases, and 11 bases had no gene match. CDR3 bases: TGTGCCAGCACCCTACTGGGGACAGGGAAAGGGGCCAACGTCCTGACTTTC. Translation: CASTLLGTGKGANVLTF. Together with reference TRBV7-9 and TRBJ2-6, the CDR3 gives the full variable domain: DTGVSQNPRHKITKRGQNVTFRCDPISEHNRLYWYRQTLGQGPEFLTYFQNEAQLEKSRLLSDRFSAERPKGSFSTLEIQRTEQGDSAMYLCASTLLGTGKGANVLTFGAGSRLTVL.

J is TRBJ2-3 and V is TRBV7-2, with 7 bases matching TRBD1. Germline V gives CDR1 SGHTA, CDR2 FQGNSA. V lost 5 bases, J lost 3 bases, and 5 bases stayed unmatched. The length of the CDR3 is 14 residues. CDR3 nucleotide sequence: TGTGCCAGCAGCCGAGACAGGGTGACAGATACGCAGTATTTT. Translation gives CASSRDRVTDTQYF.

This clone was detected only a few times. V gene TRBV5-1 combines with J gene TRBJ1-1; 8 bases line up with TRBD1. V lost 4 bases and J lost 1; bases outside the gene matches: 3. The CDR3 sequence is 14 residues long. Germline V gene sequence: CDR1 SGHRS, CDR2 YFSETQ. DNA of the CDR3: TGCGCCAGCAGCCGTGGACAGGGGAACACTGAAGCTTTCTTT. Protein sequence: CASSRGQGNTEAFF.

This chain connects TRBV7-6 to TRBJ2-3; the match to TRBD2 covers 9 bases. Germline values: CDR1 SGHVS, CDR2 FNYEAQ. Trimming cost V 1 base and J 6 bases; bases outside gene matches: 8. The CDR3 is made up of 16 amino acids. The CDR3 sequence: CASSLGLAGFGDTQYF. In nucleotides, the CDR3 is TGTGCCAGCAGCTTAGGGCTAGCGGGGTTTGGGGATACGCAGTATTTT.

CDR3 sequence reads: CASSRGQVSTNTEAFF. The CDR3 bases are TGCGCCAGCAGCCGTGGACAGGTATCTACGAACACTGAAGCTTTCTTT. This rearrangement joins TRBV5-1 to TRBJ1-1; TRBD1 aligns across 7 bases. The length of the CDR3 is 16 residues. V shed 4 bases and J 1 base; nucleotides not matched to a gene: 10. The germline gives CDR1 SGHRS, CDR2 YFSETQ.

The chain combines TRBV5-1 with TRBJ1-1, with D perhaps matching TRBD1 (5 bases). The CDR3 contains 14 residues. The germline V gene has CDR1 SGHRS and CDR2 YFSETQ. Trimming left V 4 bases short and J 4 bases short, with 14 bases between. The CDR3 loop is CASSTGSMGTEAFF. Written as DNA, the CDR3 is TGCGCCAGCAGCACAGGTTCAATGGGCACTGAAGCTTTCTTT.

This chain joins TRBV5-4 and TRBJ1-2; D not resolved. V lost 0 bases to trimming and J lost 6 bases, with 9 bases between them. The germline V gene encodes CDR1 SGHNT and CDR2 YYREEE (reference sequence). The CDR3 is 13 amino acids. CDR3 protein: CASSLVGVDGYTF. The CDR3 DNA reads TGTGCCAGCAGCTTGGTCGGGGTAGATGGCTACACCTTC.

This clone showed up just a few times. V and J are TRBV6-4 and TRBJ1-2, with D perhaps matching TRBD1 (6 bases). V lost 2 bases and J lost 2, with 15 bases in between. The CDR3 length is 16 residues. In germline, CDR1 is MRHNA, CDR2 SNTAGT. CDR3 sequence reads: CASSDTPGHGNYGYTF. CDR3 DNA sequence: TGTGCCAGCAGTGACACCCCGGGACACGGAAACTATGGCTACACCTTC.

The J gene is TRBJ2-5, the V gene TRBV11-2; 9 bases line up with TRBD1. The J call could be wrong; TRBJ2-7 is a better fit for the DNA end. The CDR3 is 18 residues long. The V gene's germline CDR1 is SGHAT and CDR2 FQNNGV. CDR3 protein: CASSPVGRSRGQGYEQYF. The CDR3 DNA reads TGTGCCAGCAGCCCAGTTGGGAGAAGCCGGGGACAGGGCTACGAGCAGTACTTC.

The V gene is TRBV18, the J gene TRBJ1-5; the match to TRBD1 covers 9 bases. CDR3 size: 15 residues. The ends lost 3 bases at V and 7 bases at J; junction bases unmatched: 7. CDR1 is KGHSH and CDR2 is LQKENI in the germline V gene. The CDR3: CASSPRTGENQPQHF. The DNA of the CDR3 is TGTGCCAGCTCACCGAGGACAGGGGAGAACCAGCCCCAGCATTTT.

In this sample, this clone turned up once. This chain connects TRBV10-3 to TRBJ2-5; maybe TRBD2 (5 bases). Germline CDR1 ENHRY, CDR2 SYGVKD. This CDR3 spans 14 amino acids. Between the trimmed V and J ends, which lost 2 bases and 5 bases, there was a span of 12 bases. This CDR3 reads CAISELGVAETQYF. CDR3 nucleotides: TGTGCCATCAGTGAGCTCGGGGTGGCCGAGACCCAGTACTTC.

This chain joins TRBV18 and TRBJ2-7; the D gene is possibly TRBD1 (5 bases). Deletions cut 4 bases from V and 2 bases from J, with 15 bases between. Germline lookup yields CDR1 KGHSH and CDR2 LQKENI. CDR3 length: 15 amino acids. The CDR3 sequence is CASSLAGQGTYEQYF. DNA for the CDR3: TGTGCCAGCTCACTCGCCGGCCAGGGAACCTACGAGCAGTACTTC.

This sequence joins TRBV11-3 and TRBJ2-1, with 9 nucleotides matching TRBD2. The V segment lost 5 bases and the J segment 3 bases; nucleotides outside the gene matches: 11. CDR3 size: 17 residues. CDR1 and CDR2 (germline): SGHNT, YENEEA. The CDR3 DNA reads TGTGCCAGCAGCCGAACATTAGCGGGAGTCGGCTACAATGAGCAGTTCTTC. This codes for CASSRTLAGVGYNEQFF.

DNA for the CDR3: TGTGCCAGCAGCTTAGGGAGCAGGCTCTCCTACGAGCAGTACTTC. It specifies CASSLGSRLSYEQYF. The chain combines TRBV5-5 with TRBJ2-7; TRBD2 is a possible D gene (5 bases). Trimming removed 2 bases from V and 0 bases from J, with 12 bases in between. Germline CDR1 and CDR2: SGHKS and YYEKEE (reference sequence). The CDR3 sequence is 15 residues long.

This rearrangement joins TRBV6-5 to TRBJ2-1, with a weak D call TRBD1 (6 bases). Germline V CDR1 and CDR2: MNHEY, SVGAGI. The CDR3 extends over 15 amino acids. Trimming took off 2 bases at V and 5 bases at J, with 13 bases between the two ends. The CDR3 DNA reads TGTGCCAGCAGTTACGACTCCAGGGGAAACAATGAGCAGTTCTTC. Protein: CASSYDSRGNNEQFF.

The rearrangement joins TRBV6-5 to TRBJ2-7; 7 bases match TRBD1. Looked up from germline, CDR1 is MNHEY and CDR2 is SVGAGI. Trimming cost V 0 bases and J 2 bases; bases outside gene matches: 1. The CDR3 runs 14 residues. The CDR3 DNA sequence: TGTGCCAGCAGTTACTCGGACAGGCCCTACGAGCAGTACTTC. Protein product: CASSYSDRPYEQYF.